The 8 T cell receptor beta chains presented below share a single source sample, sequenced in a study of blood T cell repertoires in COVID-19. The protocol was immunoSEQ multiplex PCR, while the TCRdb copy is restricted to in-frame clones and leaves out a portion. The data hold roughly 120,000 clones, with over 80% observed a single time. The sequenced sample was peripheral blood. The receptors derive from a woman aged 70-85 years with acute or convalescent COVID-19.

This chain connects TRBV5-1 to TRBJ1-5, with TRBD1 matching 11 bases. The CDR3 has 17 amino acids. CDR1 SGHRS and CDR2 YFSETQ come from the germline V gene. Losses at the gene ends were 0 bases for V and 0 bases for J; bases not matched to a gene: 2. The CDR3 is CASSLGTGGSSNQPQHF. CDR3 in DNA: TGCGCCAGCAGCTTGGGGACAGGGGGCAGTAGCAATCAGCCCCAGCATTTT.

The chain uses TRBV7-6 and TRBJ2-3, with D hard to call. This CDR3 is built from 15 residues. V lost 0 bases to trimming and J lost 6 bases, with 13 bases between them. The germline CDR1 and CDR2 sequences are SGHVS and FNYEAQ. The CDR3 loop reads CASSLARFSADTQYF. In DNA, the CDR3 is TGTGCCAGCAGCTTAGCGCGTTTCTCCGCTGATACGCAGTATTTT.

The rearrangement uses TRBV3-1 (or the pseudogene TRBV3-2) and TRBJ2-3; D call uncertain. Germline lookup yields CDR1 LGHDT and CDR2 YNNKEL (reference sequence). The CDR3 covers 12 residues. Between the trimmed V and J ends, which lost 2 bases and 6 bases, there was a span of 6 bases. The CDR3 region is CASSQQADTQYF. Written as DNA, the CDR3 is TGTGCCAGCAGCCAACAGGCGGATACGCAGTATTTT.

The chain links TRBV5-1 to TRBJ2-7; TRBD1 is a possible D gene (7 bases). CDR3 length: 12 residues. Trimming pared 4 bases from V and 3 bases from J, leaving 8 bases between. Looked up from germline, CDR1 is SGHRS and CDR2 is YFSETQ. CDR3 sequence (DNA): TGCGCCAGCAGCCAGGGGGGCTACGAGCAGTACTTC. The encoded protein is CASSQGGYEQYF.

V is TRBV9 and J is TRBJ1-5; D is uncertain. Trimming took 3 bases from V and 5 from J, leaving 15 bases between them. The CDR3 totals 15 residues. Germline V gene sequence: CDR1 SGDLS, CDR2 YYNGEE. DNA of the CDR3: TGTGCCAGCAGCGCCGGACTCGTGAGTTATCAGCCCCAGCATTTT. Amino acid sequence: CASSAGLVSYQPQHF.

The CDR3 is CASGLGGRGGNQPQHF. In DNA, the CDR3 is TGTGCCAGCGGTCTGGGGGGACGGGGTGGCAATCAGCCCCAGCATTTT. V usage is TRBV28 and J usage is TRBJ1-5; D possibly corresponds to TRBD1 (5 bases). This CDR3 has 16 residues. Looked up from germline, CDR1 is MDHEN and CDR2 is SYDVKM. Trimming took off 8 bases at V and 2 bases at J, with 19 bases between the two ends.

This chain connects TRBV24-1 to TRBJ1-6; D gene uncertain. The germline gives CDR1 KGHDR, CDR2 SFDVKD. The CDR3 covers 19 residues. Deletions cut 3 bases from V and 8 bases from J, with 25 bases between. The CDR3 nucleotides are TGTGCCACCAGTGATCTGGAGGTATTCGGGAAAATTTATGATTCACCCCTCCACTTT. Encoded protein: CATSDLEVFGKIYDSPLHF.

The chain employs TRBV6-5 and TRBJ2-1; D may be TRBD1 (6 bases). The length of the CDR3 is 15 residues. CDR1 MNHEY and CDR2 SVGAGI come from the germline V gene. Trimming cost V 5 bases and J 0 bases, with 11 bases left between them. In DNA form, the CDR3 reads TGTGCCAGCAGTCGACAGGTGAGCTCCTACAATGAGCAGTTCTTC. This codes for CASSRQVSSYNEQFF.